This TCR beta chain derives from a study of blood T cell repertoires in COVID-19. The authors' processing: Estimates of nucleated cell counts were drawn from the amplification of reference gene primers. TCRdb keeps only in-frame clones here, not all; method: immunoSEQ multiplex PCR. The DNA was the basis for D and trimming; V, J and clone size are from that table. Of 20,000 to 25,000 clones in the sample, roughly 84% were seen once. The germline gives CDR1 SGHRS, CDR2 YFSETQ. This CDR3 has 14 amino acids. V gave up 2 bases and J gave up 5 bases, with 13 bases separating them. V is TRBV5-1 and J is TRBJ2-5, with D maybe TRBD2 (6 bases). Sequenced input: peripheral blood. The sequence derives from a human donor in a cohort sampled during active COVID-19. The donor label of this sample is uncertain. The CDR3 region is CASSLAGRVETQYF. The DNA of the CDR3 is TGCGCCAGCAGCTTAGCGGGTAGGGTTGAGACCCAGTACTTC.